The 15 T cell receptor beta chains below all came from one sample that was sequenced in a study of response to subunit inactivated influenza vaccine (dated 2018 in TCRdb). Library construction relied on RT-PCR. The reads were generated on an Illumina HiSeq 2500. The public reads were reprocessed in TCRdb via fastp at Q25 and MiXCR, keeping in-frame beta chains. For every CDR3 protein sequence, its rows merge into one entry that carries the most common genes and DNA. This sample comprises 500,000 to 550,000 distinct CDR3 sequences, under 9% of them detected only once. The ten largest clones capture 10% to 15% of the sample. The material sequenced was PBMCs from blood, taken less than 30 months after vaccination. The receptors were gathered from a man aged 50-75 years who received an inactivated influenza vaccine. Donor details come from another sample of the same person, matched by shared clones.

The chain recombines TRBV4-2 with TRBJ2-6, with D hard to call. The CDR3 extends over 14 amino acids. Germline assignment: CDR1 LGHNA and CDR2 YNFKEQ. V shed 1 base and J shed 4 bases, with 5 bases lying between them. The CDR3 loop reads CASSQGYGANVLTF. DNA of the CDR3: TGTGCCAGCAGCCAAGGGTACGGGGCCAACGTCCTGACTTTC.

V usage is TRBV7-9 and J usage is TRBJ2-1, with 11 nucleotides matching TRBD2. The germline V gene encodes CDR1 SEHNR and CDR2 FQNEAQ (reference sequence). CDR3 length: 16 residues. The V segment lost 5 bases and the J segment 15 bases; nucleotides outside the gene matches: 18. Here the CDR3 reads CASSLTGTSGTFSPFF. Here the CDR3 DNA reads TGTGCCAGCAGCCTTACCGGGACTAGCGGTACGTTCTCTCCGTTCTTC.

The chain joins TRBV4-3 to TRBJ1-1; a possible D gene is TRBD1 (5 bases). The V end lost 1 base, the J end lost 3 bases, and 18 bases lay between the germline ends. From germline, CDR1 is LGHNA and CDR2 YSLEER. The CDR3 has 17 residues. CDR3 residues: CASSQARGRKGDTEAFF. The CDR3, as DNA: TGCGCCAGCAGCCAAGCTCGAGGCAGGAAAGGGGACACTGAAGCTTTCTTT.

The chain uses TRBV14 and TRBJ2-7; D is perhaps TRBD2 (5 bases). Trimming cost V 7 bases and J 6 bases, with 16 bases left between them. This CDR3 is built from 13 residues. The germline V gene has CDR1 SGHDN and CDR2 FVKESK. CDR3 nucleotide sequence: TGTGCCAGCACCCCTACTAGTCGGGGCGAGCAGTACTTC. Translating it yields CASTPTSRGEQYF.

This clonotype was picked up a small number of times. The V gene is TRBV7-3, the J gene TRBJ2-1, with 11 bases identical to TRBD2. The CDR3 totals 15 residues. Germline V lookup: CDR1 SGHTA, CDR2 FQGTGA. After removal of 7 bases from V and 4 bases from J, the junction contained 6 bases not matched to a gene. CDR3 protein: CASNPGTSGYNEQFF. The CDR3 DNA is TGTGCCAGCAACCCTGGGACTAGCGGTTACAATGAGCAGTTCTTC.

J is TRBJ1-1 and V is TRBV6-2 or TRBV6-3; 11 bases match TRBD1. With V trimmed by 2 bases and J by 0 bases, 17 bases remained unmatched. The CDR3 sequence is 21 residues long. Germline loops: CDR1 MNHEY, CDR2 SVGEGT. CDR3 amino acids: CASSYKPFSGTGGSMNTEAFF. The CDR3 coding sequence is TGTGCCAGCAGTTACAAACCGTTCTCCGGGACAGGGGGTTCCATGAACACTGAAGCTTTCTTT.

The table lists this clonotype with many counts. The CDR3 nucleotides read TGCAGTGCTAGGCCTAGCGGGCCCTACGAGCAGTACTTC. It yields the protein CSARPSGPYEQYF. This chain links TRBV20-1 with TRBJ2-7, with 8 bases fitting TRBD2. V shed 3 bases, J shed 2 bases, and the junction held 3 bases outside the gene matches. The CDR3 sequence is 13 residues long. Germline CDR1 and CDR2: DFQATT and SNEGSKA (reference sequence).

This clonotype was seen at least ten times. J is TRBJ2-5 and V is TRBV4-3, with D hard to call. V lost 0 bases, J lost 2 bases, and 7 bases lay in between. This CDR3 is built from 14 residues. The germline V gene encodes CDR1 LGHNA and CDR2 YSLEER. In nucleotides, the CDR3 is TGCGCCAGCAGCCAAGATTACGGGCAAGAGACCCAGTACTTC. This sequence encodes CASSQDYGQETQYF.

The chain carries TRBV29-1 and TRBJ1-1; D call uncertain. The V end was cut by 1 base, the J end by 9 bases, with 18 bases between. Germline CDR1 reads SQVTM; CDR2 reads ANQGSEA. This CDR3 comprises 14 residues. CDR3 nucleotides: TGCAGCGTTGAAGTACCGGCGGAGGAAATTAAAGCTTTCTTT. Its translation: CSVEVPAEEIKAFF.

V and J are TRBV11-2 and TRBJ1-4; D is unclear. Germline CDR1 SGHAT, CDR2 FQNNGV. V gave up 0 bases and J gave up 7 bases, with 6 bases separating them. This CDR3 comprises 13 residues. The CDR3 DNA reads TGTGCCAGCAGCTTAGATTGGGGTGAAAAACTGTTTTTT. It encodes CASSLDWGEKLFF.

This clonotype was detected many times. J is TRBJ2-7 and V is TRBV4-2, with D possibly matching TRBD2 (6 bases). With 3 bases removed from V and 2 bases from J, the gap between germline ends came to 11 bases. The CDR3 sequence is 14 residues long. CDR1 LGHNA and CDR2 YNFKEQ come from the germline V gene. The CDR3 protein is CASSHLAPTYEQYF. Written as DNA, the CDR3 is TGTGCCAGCAGCCATCTAGCGCCCACCTACGAGCAGTACTTC.

The chain uses TRBV24-1 and TRBJ2-2; 12 bases map to TRBD1. V lost 2 bases and J lost 4; bases outside the gene matches: 1. Germline loops: CDR1 KGHDR, CDR2 SFDVKD. The CDR3 sequence is 16 residues long. The CDR3 DNA follows: TGTGCCACCAGTGATTCGGGACAGGGGGCCACCGGGGAGCTGTTTTTT. Translating it yields CATSDSGQGATGELFF.

This clonotype appeared many times. V and J are TRBV28 and TRBJ1-5, with D unresolved. The CDR3 covers 15 residues. V was cut by 3 bases and J by 0 bases, with 9 bases left in between. Germline CDR1 reads MDHEN; CDR2 reads SYDVKM. CDR3 sequence: CASSLLASSNQPQHF. Written as DNA, the CDR3 is TGTGCCAGCAGTTTGTTGGCCAGTAGCAATCAGCCCCAGCATTTT.

This clonotype occurred many times. V usage is TRBV29-1 and J usage is TRBJ2-2; 9 bases map to TRBD2. Germline CDR1 reads SQVTM; CDR2 reads ANQGSEA. Trimming took 6 bases from V and 7 from J; bases not matched to a gene: 6. This CDR3 has 13 residues. The CDR3 loop is CSVVPRGGGELFF. CDR3 in DNA: TGCAGCGTCGTTCCGCGGGGGGGCGGGGAGCTGTTTTTT.

The sample holds many counts of this clonotype. The V call is TRBV9, the J call TRBJ2-7, with 8 bases aligning to TRBD2. The V segment lost 5 bases and the J segment 0 bases; nucleotides outside the gene matches: 7. CDR1 and CDR2 (germline): SGDLS, YYNGEE. This CDR3 region has 15 residues. As DNA, the CDR3 is TGTGCCAGCAGTCCTAGCGGGCGCAGCTCCTACGAGCAGTACTTC. Protein: CASSPSGRSSYEQYF. Full variable domain (rest looked up from reference TRBV9 and TRBJ2-7): DSGVTQTPKHLITATGQRVTLRCSPRSGDLSVYWYQQSLDQGLQFLIQYYNGEERAKGNILERFSAQQFPDLHSELNLSSLELGDSALYFCASSPSGRSSYEQYFGPGTRLTVT.